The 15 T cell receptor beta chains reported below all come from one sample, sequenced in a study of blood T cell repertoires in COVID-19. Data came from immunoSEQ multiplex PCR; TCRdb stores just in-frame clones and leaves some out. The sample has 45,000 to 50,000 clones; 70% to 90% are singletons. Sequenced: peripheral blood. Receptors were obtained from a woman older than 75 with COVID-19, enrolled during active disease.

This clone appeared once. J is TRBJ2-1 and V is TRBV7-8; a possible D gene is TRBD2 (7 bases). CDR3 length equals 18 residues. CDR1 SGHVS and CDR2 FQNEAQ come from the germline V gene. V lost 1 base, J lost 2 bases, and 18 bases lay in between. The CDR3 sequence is CASSLGHSGGTAYNEQFF. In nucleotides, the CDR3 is TGTGCCAGCAGCTTAGGTCACTCGGGGGGCACGGCCTACAATGAGCAGTTCTTC.

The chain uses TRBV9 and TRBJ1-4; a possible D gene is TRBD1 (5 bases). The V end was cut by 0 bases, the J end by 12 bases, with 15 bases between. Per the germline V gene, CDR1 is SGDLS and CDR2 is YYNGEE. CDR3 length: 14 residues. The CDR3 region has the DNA TGTGCCAGCAGCGTAGCATCCAGGGTGTGGGAACTGTTTTTT. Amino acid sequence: CASSVASRVWELFF.

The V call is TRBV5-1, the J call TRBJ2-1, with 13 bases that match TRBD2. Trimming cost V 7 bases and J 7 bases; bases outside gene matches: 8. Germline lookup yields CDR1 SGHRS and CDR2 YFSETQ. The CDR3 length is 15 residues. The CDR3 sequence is CASGTGTSGTNEQFF. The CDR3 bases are TGCGCCAGCGGTACCGGGACTAGCGGGACGAATGAGCAGTTCTTC.

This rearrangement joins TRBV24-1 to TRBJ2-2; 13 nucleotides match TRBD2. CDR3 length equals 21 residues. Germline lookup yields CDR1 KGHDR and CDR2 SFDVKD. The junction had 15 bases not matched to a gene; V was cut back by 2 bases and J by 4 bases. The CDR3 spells CATSDYQRGTSGNKVTGELFF. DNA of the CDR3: TGTGCCACCAGTGATTACCAGCGGGGGACTAGCGGGAATAAAGTCACCGGGGAGCTGTTTTTT.

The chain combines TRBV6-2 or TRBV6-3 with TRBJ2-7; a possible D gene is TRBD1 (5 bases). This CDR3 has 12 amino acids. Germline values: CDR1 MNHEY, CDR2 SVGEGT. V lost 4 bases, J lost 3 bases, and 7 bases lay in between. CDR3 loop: CASSLGLYEQYF. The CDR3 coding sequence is TGTGCCAGCAGTTTGGGGCTCTACGAGCAGTACTTC.

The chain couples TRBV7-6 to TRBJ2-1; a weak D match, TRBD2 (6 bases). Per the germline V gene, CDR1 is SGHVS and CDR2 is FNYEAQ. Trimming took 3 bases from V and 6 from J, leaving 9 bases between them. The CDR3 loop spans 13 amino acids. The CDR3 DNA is TGTGCCAGCAGCTTCGGGACTCTCAATGAGCAGTTCTTC. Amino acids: CASSFGTLNEQFF.

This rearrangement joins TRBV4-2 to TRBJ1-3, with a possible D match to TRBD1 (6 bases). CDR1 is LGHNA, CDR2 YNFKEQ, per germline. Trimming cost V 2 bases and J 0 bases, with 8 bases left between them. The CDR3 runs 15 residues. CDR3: CASSQLQGSGNTIYF. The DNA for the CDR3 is TGTGCCAGCAGCCAATTACAGGGCTCTGGAAACACCATATATTTT.

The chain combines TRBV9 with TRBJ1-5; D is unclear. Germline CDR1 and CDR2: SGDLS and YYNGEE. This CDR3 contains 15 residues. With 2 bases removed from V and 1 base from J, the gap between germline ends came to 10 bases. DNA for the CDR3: TGTGCCAGCAGCGTTCTCCCGGGGAGCAATCAGCCCCAGCATTTT. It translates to CASSVLPGSNQPQHF.

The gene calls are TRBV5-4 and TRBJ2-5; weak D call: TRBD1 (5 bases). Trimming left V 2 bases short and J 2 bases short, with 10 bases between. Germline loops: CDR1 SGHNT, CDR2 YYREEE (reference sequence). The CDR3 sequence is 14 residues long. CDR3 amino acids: CASSFGRTQETQYF. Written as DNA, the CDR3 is TGTGCCAGCAGCTTCGGCAGGACACAAGAGACCCAGTACTTC.

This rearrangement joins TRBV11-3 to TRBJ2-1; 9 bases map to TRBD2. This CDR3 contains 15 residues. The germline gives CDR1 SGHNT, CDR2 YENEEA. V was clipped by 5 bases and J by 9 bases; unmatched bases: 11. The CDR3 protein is CASSLSGRETGEQFF. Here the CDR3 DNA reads TGTGCCAGCAGCCTTAGCGGGAGAGAGACTGGTGAGCAGTTCTTC.

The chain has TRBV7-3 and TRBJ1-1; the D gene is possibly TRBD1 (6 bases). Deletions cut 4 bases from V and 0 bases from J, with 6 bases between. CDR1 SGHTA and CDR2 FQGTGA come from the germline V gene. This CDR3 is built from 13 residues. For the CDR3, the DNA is TGTGCCAGCAGCTGGACAGTGAACACTGAAGCTTTCTTT. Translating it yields CASSWTVNTEAFF.

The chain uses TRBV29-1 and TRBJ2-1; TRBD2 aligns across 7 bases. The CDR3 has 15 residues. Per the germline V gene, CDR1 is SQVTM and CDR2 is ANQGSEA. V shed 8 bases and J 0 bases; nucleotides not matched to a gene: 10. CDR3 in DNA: TGCAGCTGTTCCGGGGGGTTCAGCTCCTACAATGAGCAGTTCTTC. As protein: CSCSGGFSSYNEQFF.

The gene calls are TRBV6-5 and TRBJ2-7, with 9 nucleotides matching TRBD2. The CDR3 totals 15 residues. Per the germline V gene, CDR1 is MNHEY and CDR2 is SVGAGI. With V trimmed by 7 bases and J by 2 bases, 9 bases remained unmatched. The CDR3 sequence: CASIPSGGSTYEQYF. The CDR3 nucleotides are TGTGCCAGCATCCCCAGCGGGGGGTCGACCTACGAGCAGTACTTC.

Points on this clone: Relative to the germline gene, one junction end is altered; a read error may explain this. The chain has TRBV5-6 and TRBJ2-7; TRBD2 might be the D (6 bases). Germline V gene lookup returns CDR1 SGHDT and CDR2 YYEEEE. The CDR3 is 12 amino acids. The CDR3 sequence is CASSLVEGVLMF. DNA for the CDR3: TGTGCCAGCAGCTTGGTGGAGGGCGTCCTTATGTTC.

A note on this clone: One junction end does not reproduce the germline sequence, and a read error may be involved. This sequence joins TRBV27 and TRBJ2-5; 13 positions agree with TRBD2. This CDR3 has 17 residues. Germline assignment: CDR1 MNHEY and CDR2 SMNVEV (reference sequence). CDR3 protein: CATSLGTGLAGPETQYF. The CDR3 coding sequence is TGTGCCACCAGTTTGGGGACGGGACTAGCGGGACCAGAGACCCAGTACTTC.